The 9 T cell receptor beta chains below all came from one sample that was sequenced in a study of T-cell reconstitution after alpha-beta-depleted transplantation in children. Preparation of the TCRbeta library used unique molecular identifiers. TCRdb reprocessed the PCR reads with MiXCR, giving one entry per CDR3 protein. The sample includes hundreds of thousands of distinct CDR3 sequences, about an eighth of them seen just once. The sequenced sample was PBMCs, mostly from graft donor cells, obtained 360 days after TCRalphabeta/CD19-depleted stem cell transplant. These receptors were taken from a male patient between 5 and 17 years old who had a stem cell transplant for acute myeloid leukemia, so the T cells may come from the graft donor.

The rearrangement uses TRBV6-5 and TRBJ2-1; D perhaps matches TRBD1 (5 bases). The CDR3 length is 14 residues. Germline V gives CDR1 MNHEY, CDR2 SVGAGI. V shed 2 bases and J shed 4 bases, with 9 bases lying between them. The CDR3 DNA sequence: TGTGCCAGCAGTTACGAGCCAGGGTACAATGAGCAGTTCTTC. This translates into CASSYEPGYNEQFF.

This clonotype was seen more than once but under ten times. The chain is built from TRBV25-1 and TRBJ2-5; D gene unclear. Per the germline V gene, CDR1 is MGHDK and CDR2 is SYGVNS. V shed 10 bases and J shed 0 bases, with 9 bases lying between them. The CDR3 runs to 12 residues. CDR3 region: CATSEYQETQYF. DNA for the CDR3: TGTGCCACCTCGGAGTACCAAGAGACCCAGTACTTC.

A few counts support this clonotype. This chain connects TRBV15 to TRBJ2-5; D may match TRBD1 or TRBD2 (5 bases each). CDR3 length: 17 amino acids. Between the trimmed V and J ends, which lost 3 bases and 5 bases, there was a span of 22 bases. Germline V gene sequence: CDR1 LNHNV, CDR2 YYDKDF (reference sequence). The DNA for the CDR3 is TGTGCCACCAGCAGGGACGGACAATGGCAGCCGGGGGAGACCCAGTACTTC. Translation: CATSRDGQWQPGETQYF. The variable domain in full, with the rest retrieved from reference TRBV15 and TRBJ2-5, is DAMVIQNPRYQVTQFGKPVTLSCSQTLNHNVMYWYQQKSSQAPKLLFHYYDKDFNNEADTPDNFQSRRPNTSFCFLDIRSPGLGDTAMYLCATSRDGQWQPGETQYFGPGTRLLVL.

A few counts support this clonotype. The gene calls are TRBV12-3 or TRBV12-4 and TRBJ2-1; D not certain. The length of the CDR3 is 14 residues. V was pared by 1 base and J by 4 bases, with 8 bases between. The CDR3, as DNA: TGTGCCAGCAGTTTAGTAGGAGCTTACAATGAGCAGTTCTTC. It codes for CASSLVGAYNEQFF.

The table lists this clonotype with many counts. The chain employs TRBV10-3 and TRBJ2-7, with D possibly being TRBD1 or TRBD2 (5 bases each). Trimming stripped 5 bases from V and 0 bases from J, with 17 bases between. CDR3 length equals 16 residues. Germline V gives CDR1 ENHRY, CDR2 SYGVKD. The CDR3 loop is CAISRPGTGSSYEQYF. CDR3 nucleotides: TGTGCCATCAGTAGACCCGGGACGGGGAGCTCCTACGAGCAGTACTTC.

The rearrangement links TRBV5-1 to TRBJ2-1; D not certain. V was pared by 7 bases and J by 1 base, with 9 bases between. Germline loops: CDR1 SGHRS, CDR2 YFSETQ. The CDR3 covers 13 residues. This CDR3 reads CASDLGSYNEQFF. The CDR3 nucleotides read TGCGCCAGCGACCTCGGTTCCTACAATGAGCAGTTCTTC.

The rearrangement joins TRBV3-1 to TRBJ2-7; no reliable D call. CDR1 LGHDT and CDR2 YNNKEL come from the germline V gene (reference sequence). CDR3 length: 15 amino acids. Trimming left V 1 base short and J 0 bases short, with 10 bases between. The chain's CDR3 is CASSQVSHPSYEQYF. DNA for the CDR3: TGTGCCAGCAGCCAAGTATCGCATCCCTCCTACGAGCAGTACTTC.

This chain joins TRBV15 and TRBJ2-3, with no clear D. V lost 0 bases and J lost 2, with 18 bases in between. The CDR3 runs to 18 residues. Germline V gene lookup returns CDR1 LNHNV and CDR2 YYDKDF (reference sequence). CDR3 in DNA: TGTGCCACCAGCAGAGATAGGGCACTGCCTATTTTCACAGATACGCAGTATTTT. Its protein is CATSRDRALPIFTDTQYF. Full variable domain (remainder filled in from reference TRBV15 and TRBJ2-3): DAMVIQNPRYQVTQFGKPVTLSCSQTLNHNVMYWYQQKSSQAPKLLFHYYDKDFNNEADTPDNFQSRRPNTSFCFLDIRSPGLGDTAMYLCATSRDRALPIFTDTQYFGPGTRLTVL.

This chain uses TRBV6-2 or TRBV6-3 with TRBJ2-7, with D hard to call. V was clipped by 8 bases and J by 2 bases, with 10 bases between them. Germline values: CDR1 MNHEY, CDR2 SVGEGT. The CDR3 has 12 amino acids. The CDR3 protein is CASFSEPYEQYF. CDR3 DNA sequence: TGTGCCAGCTTTTCGGAGCCCTACGAGCAGTACTTC.